This T cell receptor (beta chain) was captured by sequencing in a study of blood T cell repertoires in COVID-19. This table comes from immunoSEQ multiplex PCR, and its TCRdb copy is limited to in-frame clones, with some not included. The sample shows 30,000 to 35,000 clones, 83% of them seen only once. Germline loops: CDR1 LGHNA, CDR2 YNFKEQ. The CDR3 is made up of 16 amino acids. J gave up 2 bases and V 1 base, and 3 bases lay outside the gene matches. The TCR originated in a man aged 45 to 65 with acute or convalescent COVID-19. The chain couples TRBV4-2 to TRBJ2-3, with 10 bases that match TRBD2. The sample consisted of peripheral blood. The CDR3 DNA is TGTGCCAGCAGCCAAGCCCTAGCGGGAGACACAGATACGCAGTATTTT. Residues: CASSQALAGDTDTQYF.